Following are 21 T cell receptor beta chains from one sample sequenced in a study of control samples from healthy donors and cancer patients. Generated by immunoSEQ multiplex PCR, the TCRdb table keeps only in-frame clones and is missing some. The sample has fewer than 90,000 clones; roughly 94% are singletons. Sequences were obtained from blood. The source is a woman between 40 and 55 years old in good health.

This clone showed up just once. V gene TRBV11-3 combines with J gene TRBJ2-1; no definite D call. The CDR3 sequence is 12 residues long. The germline V and J ends were trimmed by 0 bases and 13 bases, with 10 bases remaining between them. Germline V CDR1 and CDR2: SGHNT, YENEEA. The chain's CDR3 is CASSLDSTVQFF. The CDR3, as DNA: TGTGCCAGCAGCTTAGATAGCACGGTCCAGTTCTTC.

This clone was recorded only once. The chain carries TRBV10-3 and TRBJ2-5, with 10 bases fitting TRBD2. The CDR3 covers 15 residues. V was pared by 2 bases and J by 1 base, with 1 base of the junction left unmatched. Germline CDR1 is ENHRY and CDR2 is SYGVKD. The CDR3 bases are TGTGCCATCAGTGAGGCTAGCGGGGGCCAAGAGACCCAGTACTTC. Translated, it gives CAISEASGGQETQYF.

A single count supports this clone. The CDR3 is CAWGGGLDSNQPQHF. The CDR3, as DNA: TGTGCCTGGGGCGGAGGCTTAGATAGCAATCAGCCCCAGCATTTT. V and J are TRBV30 and TRBJ1-5; no definite D call. CDR3 size: 15 residues. Germline lookup yields CDR1 GTSNPN and CDR2 SVGIG (reference sequence). V was shortened by 5 bases and J by 0 bases, with 14 bases between the two germline ends.

Concerning this clone: Because the CDR3's place on the DNA is in doubt, the DNA is left out and the CDR3 is given as listed by TCRdb. CDR3 region: CSVVPPHFGAGGYTF. The rearrangement uses TRBV29-1 and TRBJ1-2. 15 amino acids form the CDR3, both terminal residues included. CDR1 is SQVTM and CDR2 is ANQGSEA in the germline V gene.

In this sample, this clone turned up once. CDR3 residues: CASSQEEGNTIYF. CDR3 nucleotides: TGTGCCAGCTCCCAGGAAGAAGGGAACACCATATATTTT. V is TRBV18 and J is TRBJ1-3; D not resolved. The germline V and J ends were trimmed by 6 bases and 7 bases, with 13 bases remaining between them. The CDR3 loop spans 13 amino acids. In germline, CDR1 is KGHSH, CDR2 LQKENI.

The V gene is TRBV2, the J gene TRBJ2-5; no definite D call. This CDR3 has 13 residues. Deletions cut 4 bases from V and 4 bases from J, with 10 bases between. Germline V CDR1 and CDR2: SNHLY, FYNNEI. As DNA, the CDR3 is TGTGCCAGCAGTGTCAGGTTGGCAGAGACCCAGTACTTC. Its protein is CASSVRLAETQYF.

The chain uses TRBV4-1 and TRBJ1-5, with D uncertain. The CDR3 runs to 17 residues. V was trimmed by 1 base and J by 3 bases, leaving 16 bases between them. CDR1 MGHRA and CDR2 YSYEKL come from the germline V gene. This CDR3 is CASSQGPARQINQPQHF. As DNA, the CDR3 is TGCGCCAGCAGCCAAGGTCCGGCCCGGCAGATCAATCAGCCCCAGCATTTT.

The rearrangement links TRBV19 to TRBJ2-1; 7 nucleotides match TRBD2. The trim removed 6 bases at V and 6 bases at J, leaving 11 bases unmatched. The CDR3 loop spans 15 amino acids. Germline V gene sequence: CDR1 LNHDA, CDR2 SQIVND (reference sequence). The CDR3 is CASSLGVGRTNEQFF. CDR3 DNA: TGTGCCAGTAGCCTAGGGGTCGGGAGGACCAATGAGCAGTTCTTC.

The J gene is TRBJ1-4, the V gene TRBV7-2; weak D call: TRBD1 (6 bases). The CDR3 is 14 amino acids. The V end was cut by 5 bases, the J end by 2 bases, with 9 bases between. Germline V lookup: CDR1 SGHTA, CDR2 FQGNSA. CDR3 nucleotides: TGTGCCAGCAGCCGGGGGCTTACTAATGAAAAACTGTTTTTT. Encoded protein: CASSRGLTNEKLFF.

The genes are TRBV11-2 and TRBJ2-6; D gene ambiguous. The CDR3 is 17 residues long. V lost 4 bases to trimming and J lost 0 bases, with 13 bases between them. Germline lookup yields CDR1 SGHAT and CDR2 FQNNGV. DNA of the CDR3: TGTGCCAGCAGCTCCCACGGACGGAGCTCTGGGGCCAACGTCCTGACTTTC. It yields the protein CASSSHGRSSGANVLTF.

The CDR3 sequence is CASSVFRGQNNGYTF. CDR3 coding DNA: TGTGCCAGCAGCGTCTTTAGAGGTCAGAATAATGGCTACACCTTC. This chain joins TRBV9 and TRBJ1-2; D gene ambiguous. There are 15 residues in the CDR3. Germline loops: CDR1 SGDLS, CDR2 YYNGEE. V was trimmed by 2 bases and J by 6 bases, leaving 17 bases between them.

The chain joins TRBV7-3 to TRBJ2-2; the D gene is possibly TRBD2 (6 bases). V gave up 0 bases and J gave up 0 bases, with 14 bases separating them. From germline, CDR1 is SGHTA and CDR2 FQGTGA. CDR3 length: 18 amino acids. CDR3 nucleotide sequence: TGTGCCAGCAGCTTAACGTCACCCTGGGGGGCGAACACCGGGGAGCTGTTTTTT. It encodes CASSLTSPWGANTGELFF.

V is TRBV6-5 and J is TRBJ1-5, with 7 bases matching TRBD1. The CDR3 runs 15 residues. Looked up from germline, CDR1 is MNHEY and CDR2 is SVGAGI. The J segment lost 2 bases and the V segment lost 6 bases, leaving 7 bases of the junction unmatched. This CDR3 is CASSLRGNGNQPQHF. The CDR3 DNA reads as TGTGCCAGCAGCCTCAGGGGGAATGGCAATCAGCCCCAGCATTTT.

V and J are TRBV19 and TRBJ1-5; 9 nucleotides align to TRBD1. Germline V CDR1 and CDR2: LNHDA, SQIVND (reference sequence). V dropped 4 bases and J dropped 5; count of bases not matched to a gene: 9. CDR3 length equals 16 residues. CDR3 residues: CASSTRPGQGYQPQHF. CDR3 DNA: TGTGCCAGTAGTACCCGCCCGGGACAGGGATATCAGCCCCAGCATTTT.

The V gene is TRBV7-8, the J gene TRBJ1-2, with D perhaps TRBD1 (6 bases). This CDR3 is built from 14 residues. CDR1 SGHVS and CDR2 FQNEAQ come from the germline V gene. V was shortened by 5 bases and J by 3 bases, with 13 bases between the two germline ends. The chain's CDR3 is CASSIQGYDYGYTF. The CDR3 DNA sequence: TGTGCCAGCAGCATACAGGGTTATGACTATGGCTACACCTTC.

The genes are TRBV18 and TRBJ2-1; no clear D gene. The germline CDR1 and CDR2 sequences are KGHSH and LQKENI. This CDR3 contains 15 residues. V dropped 3 bases and J dropped 3 bases, with 12 bases sitting between them. CDR3 bases: TGTGCCAGCTCACCCGTCGACTTCGACTACAATGAGCAGTTCTTC. Its protein product is CASSPVDFDYNEQFF.

The chain recombines TRBV7-2 with TRBJ1-2, with D maybe TRBD1 (6 bases). This CDR3 contains 15 residues. Between the trimmed V and J ends, which lost 1 base and 2 bases, there was a span of 11 bases. Germline V gives CDR1 SGHTA, CDR2 FQGNSA. The CDR3 nucleotides read TGTGCCAGCAGCTTAGAAATAGGGGGGAACTATGGCTACACCTTC. Protein product: CASSLEIGGNYGYTF.

The chain couples TRBV29-1 to TRBJ1-1, with TRBD1 identical over 7 bases. The J segment lost 0 bases and the V segment lost 6 bases, leaving 4 bases of the junction unmatched. There are 13 residues in the CDR3. Germline V lookup: CDR1 SQVTM, CDR2 ANQGSEA. CDR3 sequence (DNA): TGCAGCGTAAGGACAGGAGTGAACACTGAAGCTTTCTTT. Translated: CSVRTGVNTEAFF.

This clone was seen a single time. V usage is TRBV2 and J usage is TRBJ1-5, with 8 positions matching TRBD1. J was trimmed by 4 bases and V by 6 bases; bases with no gene match: 14. CDR3 length equals 17 residues. Germline assignment: CDR1 SNHLY and CDR2 FYNNEI. The CDR3 here is CASSSPETGDWNQPQHF. The CDR3 DNA follows: TGTGCCAGCAGCTCTCCCGAGACAGGGGATTGGAATCAGCCCCAGCATTTT.

The CDR3 DNA reads TGTGCCAGCAGCTTACAAACTGGGGAGACCCAGTACTTC. It yields the protein CASSLQTGETQYF. The V gene is TRBV7-3, the J gene TRBJ2-5; D gene uncertain. The CDR3 is 13 amino acids. Trimming took off 2 bases at V and 5 bases at J, with 9 bases between the two ends. Germline V gene lookup returns CDR1 SGHTA and CDR2 FQGTGA.

The genes are TRBV18 and TRBJ2-7; D remains unclear. Germline V gene sequence: CDR1 KGHSH, CDR2 LQKENI. The CDR3 loop spans 13 amino acids. Trimming stripped 0 bases from V and 6 bases from J, with 9 bases between. CDR3 in amino acids: CASSPPSGFEQYF. CDR3 nucleotides: TGTGCCAGCTCACCACCGAGTGGGTTCGAGCAGTACTTC. The full variable domain, completed using reference TRBV18 and TRBJ2-7, is NAGVMQNPRHLVRRRGQEARLRCSPMKGHSHVYWYRQLPEEGLKFMVYLQKENIIDESGMPKERFSAEFPKEGPSILRIQQVVRGDSAAYFCASSPPSGFEQYFGPGTRLTVT.